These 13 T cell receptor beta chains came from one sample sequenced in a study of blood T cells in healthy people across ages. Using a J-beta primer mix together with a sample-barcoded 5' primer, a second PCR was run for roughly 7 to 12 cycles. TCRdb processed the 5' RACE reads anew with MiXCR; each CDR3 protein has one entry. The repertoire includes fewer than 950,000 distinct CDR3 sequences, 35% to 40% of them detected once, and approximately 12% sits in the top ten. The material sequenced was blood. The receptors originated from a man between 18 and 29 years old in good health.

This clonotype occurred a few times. CDR3 coding DNA: TGTGCCAGCAGCCAAGGAGGGCTAGCGGGGGTAGCCAAAAACATTCAGTACTTC. Translating it yields CASSQGGLAGVAKNIQYF. The chain has TRBV4-2 and TRBJ2-4; 10 bases map to TRBD2. Per germline, CDR1 LGHNA and CDR2 YNFKEQ. Losses at the gene ends were 1 base for V and 0 bases for J; bases not matched to a gene: 6. This CDR3 contains 18 residues.

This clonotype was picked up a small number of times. CDR3 coding DNA: TGCGCCAGCAGCTCCCTTTTTTTGAGTAGCGGGGGTGGCCGAGAAGGTAATGAGCAGTTCTTC. Its translation is CASSSLFLSSGGGREGNEQFF. The chain links TRBV5-1 to TRBJ2-1; TRBD2 aligns across 9 bases. CDR3 size: 21 residues. The V segment lost 3 bases and the J segment 7 bases; nucleotides outside the gene matches: 26. CDR1 and CDR2 (germline): SGHRS, YFSETQ.

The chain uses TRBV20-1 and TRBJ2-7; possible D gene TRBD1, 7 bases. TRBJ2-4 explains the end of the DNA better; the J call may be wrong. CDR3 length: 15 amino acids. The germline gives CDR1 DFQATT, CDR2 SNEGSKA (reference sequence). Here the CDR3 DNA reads TGCAGTGCTAAAACCAGGGGGGTAGCCAAAAACATTCAGTACTTC. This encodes CSAKTRGVAKNIQYF.

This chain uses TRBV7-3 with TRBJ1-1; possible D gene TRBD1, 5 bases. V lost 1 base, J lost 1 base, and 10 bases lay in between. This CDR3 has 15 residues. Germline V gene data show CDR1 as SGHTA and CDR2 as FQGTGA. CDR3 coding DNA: TGTGCCAGCAGCTTAATGGCGGGGGAGAACACTGAAGCTTTCTTT. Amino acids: CASSLMAGENTEAFF.

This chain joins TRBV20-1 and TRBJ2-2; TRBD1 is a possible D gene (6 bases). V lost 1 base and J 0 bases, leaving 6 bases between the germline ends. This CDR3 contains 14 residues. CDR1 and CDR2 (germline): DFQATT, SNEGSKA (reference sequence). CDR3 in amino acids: CSARGGPNTGELFF. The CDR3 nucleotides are TGCAGTGCTAGAGGGGGGCCGAACACCGGGGAGCTGTTTTTT.

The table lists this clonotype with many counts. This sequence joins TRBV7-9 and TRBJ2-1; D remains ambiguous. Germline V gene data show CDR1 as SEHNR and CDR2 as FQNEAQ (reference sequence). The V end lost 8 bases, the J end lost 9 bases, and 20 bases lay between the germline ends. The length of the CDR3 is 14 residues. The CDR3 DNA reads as TGTGCCAGCTTGGAACGGCTAGTCGACTCTGAGCAGTTCTTC. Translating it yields CASLERLVDSEQFF.

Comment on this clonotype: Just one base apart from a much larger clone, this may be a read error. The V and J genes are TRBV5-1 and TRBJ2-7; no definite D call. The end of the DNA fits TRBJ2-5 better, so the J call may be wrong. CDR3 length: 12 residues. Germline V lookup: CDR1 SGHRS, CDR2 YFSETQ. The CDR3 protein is CTSSLSLETQYF. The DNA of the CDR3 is TGCACCAGCAGCTTGTCGTTAGAGACCCAGTACTTC.

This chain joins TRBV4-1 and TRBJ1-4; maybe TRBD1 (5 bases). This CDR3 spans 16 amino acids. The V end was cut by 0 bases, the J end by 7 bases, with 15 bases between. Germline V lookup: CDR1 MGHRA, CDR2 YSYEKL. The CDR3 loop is CASSQERHQGREKLFF. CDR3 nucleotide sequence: TGCGCCAGCAGCCAAGAAAGGCACCAGGGACGTGAAAAACTGTTTTTT.

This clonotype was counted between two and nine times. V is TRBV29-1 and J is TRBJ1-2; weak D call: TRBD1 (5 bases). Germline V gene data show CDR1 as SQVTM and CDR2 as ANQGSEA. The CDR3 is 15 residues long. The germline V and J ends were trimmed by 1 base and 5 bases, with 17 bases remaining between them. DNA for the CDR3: TGCAGCGTTGAAGGCCGAAGCACCAGGGTTTATGGCTACACCTTC. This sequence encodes CSVEGRSTRVYGYTF.

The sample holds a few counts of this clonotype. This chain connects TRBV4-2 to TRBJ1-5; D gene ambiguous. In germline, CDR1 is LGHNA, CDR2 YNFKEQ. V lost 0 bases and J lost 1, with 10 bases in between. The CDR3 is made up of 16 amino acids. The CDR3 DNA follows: TGTGCCAGCAGCCAAGATTGGCGAGGCAGCAATCAGCCCCAGCATTTT. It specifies CASSQDWRGSNQPQHF.

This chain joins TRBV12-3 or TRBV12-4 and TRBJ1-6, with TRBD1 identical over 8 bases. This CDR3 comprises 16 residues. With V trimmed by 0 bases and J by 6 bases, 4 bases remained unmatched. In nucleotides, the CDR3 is TGTGCCAGCAGTTTAGCAGGACAGGGACCTAATTCACCCCTCCACTTT. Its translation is CASSLAGQGPNSPLHF.

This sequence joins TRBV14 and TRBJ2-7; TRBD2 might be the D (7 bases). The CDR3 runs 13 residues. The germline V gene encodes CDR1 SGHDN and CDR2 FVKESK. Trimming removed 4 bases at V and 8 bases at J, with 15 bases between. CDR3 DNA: TGTGCCAGCAGCCTCTCAAGGGGGGGCAAGCAGTACTTC. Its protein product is CASSLSRGGKQYF. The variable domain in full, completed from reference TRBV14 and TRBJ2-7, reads EAGVTQFPSHSVIEKGQTVTLRCDPISGHDNLYWYRRVMGKEIKFLLHFVKESKQDESGMPNNRFLAERTGGTYSTLKVQPAELEDSGVYFCASSLSRGGKQYFGPGTRLTVT.

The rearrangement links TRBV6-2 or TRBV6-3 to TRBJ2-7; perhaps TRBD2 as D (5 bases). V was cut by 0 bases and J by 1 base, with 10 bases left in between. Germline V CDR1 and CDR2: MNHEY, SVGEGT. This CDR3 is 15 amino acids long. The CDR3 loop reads CASSYSPGISYEQYF. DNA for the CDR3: TGTGCCAGCAGTTACTCTCCGGGAATATCCTACGAGCAGTACTTC.